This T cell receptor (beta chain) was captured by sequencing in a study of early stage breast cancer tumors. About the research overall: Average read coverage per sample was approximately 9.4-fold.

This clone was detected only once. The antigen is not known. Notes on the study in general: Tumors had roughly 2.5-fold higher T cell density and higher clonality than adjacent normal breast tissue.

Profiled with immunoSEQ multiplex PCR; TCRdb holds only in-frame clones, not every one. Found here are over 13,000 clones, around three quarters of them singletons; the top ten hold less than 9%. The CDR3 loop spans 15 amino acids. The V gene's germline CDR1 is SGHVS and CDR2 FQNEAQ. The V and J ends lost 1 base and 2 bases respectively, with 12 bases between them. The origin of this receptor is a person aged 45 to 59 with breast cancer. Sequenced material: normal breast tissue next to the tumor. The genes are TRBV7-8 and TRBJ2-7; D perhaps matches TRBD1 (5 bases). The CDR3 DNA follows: TGTGCCAGCAGCTTAGGGGGCAGGGTGACCTACGAGCAGTACTTC. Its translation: CASSLGGRVTYEQYF.